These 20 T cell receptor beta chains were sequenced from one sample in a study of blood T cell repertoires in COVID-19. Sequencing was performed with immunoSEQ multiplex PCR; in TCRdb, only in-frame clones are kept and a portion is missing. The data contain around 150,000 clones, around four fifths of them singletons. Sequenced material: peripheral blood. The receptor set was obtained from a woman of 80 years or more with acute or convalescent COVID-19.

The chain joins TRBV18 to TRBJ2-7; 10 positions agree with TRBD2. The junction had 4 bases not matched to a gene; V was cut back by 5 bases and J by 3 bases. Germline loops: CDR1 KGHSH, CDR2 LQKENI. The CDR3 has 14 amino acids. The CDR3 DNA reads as TGTGCCAGCTCAGTAGCGGGAGGAGACTACGAGCAGTACTTC. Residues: CASSVAGGDYEQYF.

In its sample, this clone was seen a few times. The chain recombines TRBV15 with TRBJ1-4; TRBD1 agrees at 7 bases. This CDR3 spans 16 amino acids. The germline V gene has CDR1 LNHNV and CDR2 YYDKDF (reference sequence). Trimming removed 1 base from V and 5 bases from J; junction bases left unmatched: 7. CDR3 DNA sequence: TGTGCCACCAGCAGAGGAGGGGGCCTGGGAAATGAAAAACTGTTTTTT. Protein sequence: CATSRGGGLGNEKLFF.

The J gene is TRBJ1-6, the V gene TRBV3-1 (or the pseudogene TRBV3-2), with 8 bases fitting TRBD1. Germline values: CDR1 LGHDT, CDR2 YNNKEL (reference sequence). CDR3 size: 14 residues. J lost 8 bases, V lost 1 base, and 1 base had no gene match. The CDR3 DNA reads TGTGCCAGCAGCCAAGCGGACAGGGATTCACCCCTCCACTTT. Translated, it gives CASSQADRDSPLHF.

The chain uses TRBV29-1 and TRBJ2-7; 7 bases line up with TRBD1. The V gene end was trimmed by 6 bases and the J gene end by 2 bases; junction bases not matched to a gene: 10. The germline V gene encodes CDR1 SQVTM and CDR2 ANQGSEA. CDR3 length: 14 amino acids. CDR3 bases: TGCAGCGTAGACACCGGAACAGGGGCCTACGAGCAGTACTTC. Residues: CSVDTGTGAYEQYF.

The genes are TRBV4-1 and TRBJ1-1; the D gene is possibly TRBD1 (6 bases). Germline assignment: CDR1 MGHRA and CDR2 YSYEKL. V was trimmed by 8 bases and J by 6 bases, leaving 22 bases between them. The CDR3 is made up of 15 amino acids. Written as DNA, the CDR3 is TGCGCCAGCCGAGGACAGCCGACACCCCCCTCTGAAGCTTTCTTT. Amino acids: CASRGQPTPPSEAFF.

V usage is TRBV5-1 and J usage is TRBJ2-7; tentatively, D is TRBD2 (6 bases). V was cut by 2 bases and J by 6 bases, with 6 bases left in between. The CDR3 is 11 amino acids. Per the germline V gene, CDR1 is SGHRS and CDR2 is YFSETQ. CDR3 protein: CASSLAGEQYF. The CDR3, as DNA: TGCGCCAGCAGCTTAGCGGGCGAGCAGTACTTC.

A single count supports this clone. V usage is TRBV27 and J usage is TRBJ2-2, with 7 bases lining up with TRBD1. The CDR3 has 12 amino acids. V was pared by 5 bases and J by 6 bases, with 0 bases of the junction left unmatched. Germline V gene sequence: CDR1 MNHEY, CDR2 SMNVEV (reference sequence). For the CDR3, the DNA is TGTGCCAGCAGTACAGGGGCCGGGGAGCTGTTTTTT. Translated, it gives CASSTGAGELFF.

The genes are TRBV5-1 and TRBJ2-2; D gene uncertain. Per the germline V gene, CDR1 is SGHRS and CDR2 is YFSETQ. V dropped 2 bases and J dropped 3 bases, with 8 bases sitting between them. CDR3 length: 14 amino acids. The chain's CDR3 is CASSFNGYTGELFF. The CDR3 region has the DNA TGCGCCAGCAGCTTTAACGGTTACACCGGGGAGCTGTTTTTT. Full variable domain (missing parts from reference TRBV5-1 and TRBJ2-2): KAGVTQTPRYLIKTRGQQVTLSCSPISGHRSVSWYQQTPGQGLQFLFEYFSETQRNKGNFPGRFSGRQFSNSRSEMNVSTLELGDSALYLCASSFNGYTGELFFGEGSRLTVL.

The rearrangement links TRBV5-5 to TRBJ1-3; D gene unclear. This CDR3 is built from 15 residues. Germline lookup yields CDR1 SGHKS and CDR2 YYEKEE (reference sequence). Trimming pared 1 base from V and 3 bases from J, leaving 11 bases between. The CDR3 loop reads CASSLYTGDGNTIYF. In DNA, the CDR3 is TGTGCCAGCAGCTTGTATACGGGAGATGGAAACACCATATATTTT.

CDR3 in DNA: TGTGCCTGGAGTGTAATACAGGGGGCGGCCTACGAGCAGTACTTC. Protein: CAWSVIQGAAYEQYF. The V and J genes are TRBV30 and TRBJ2-7, with TRBD1 matching over 9 bases. CDR3 length equals 15 residues. Looked up from germline, CDR1 is GTSNPN and CDR2 is SVGIG (reference sequence). With V trimmed by 0 bases and J by 2 bases, 5 bases remained unmatched. Full variable domain (outside the CDR3, taken from reference TRBV30 and TRBJ2-7): SQTIHQWPATLVQPVGSPLSLECTVEGTSNPNLYWYRQAAGRGLQLLFYSVGIGQISSEVPQNLSASRPQDRQFILSSKKLLLSDSGFYLCAWSVIQGAAYEQYFGPGTRLTVT.

The CDR3: CASSGQGGNTEAFF. The CDR3 DNA is TGTGCCAGCAGCGGACAGGGGGGGAACACTGAAGCTTTCTTT. This rearrangement joins TRBV6-5 to TRBJ1-1; TRBD1 aligns across 10 bases. CDR1 and CDR2 (germline): MNHEY, SVGAGI. V gave up 6 bases and J gave up 1 base; unmatched junction bases: 2. This CDR3 comprises 14 residues.

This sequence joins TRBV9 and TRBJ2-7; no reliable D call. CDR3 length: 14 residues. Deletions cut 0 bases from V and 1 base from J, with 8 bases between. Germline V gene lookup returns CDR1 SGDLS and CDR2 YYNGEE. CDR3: CASSVATTSYEQYF. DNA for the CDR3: TGTGCCAGCAGCGTAGCTACGACTTCCTACGAGCAGTACTTC.

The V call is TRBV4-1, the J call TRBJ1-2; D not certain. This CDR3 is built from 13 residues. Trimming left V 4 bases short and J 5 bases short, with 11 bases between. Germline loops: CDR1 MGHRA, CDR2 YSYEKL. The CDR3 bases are TGCGCCAGCAGCCTCCACACCTTTTATGGCTACACCTTC. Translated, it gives CASSLHTFYGYTF.

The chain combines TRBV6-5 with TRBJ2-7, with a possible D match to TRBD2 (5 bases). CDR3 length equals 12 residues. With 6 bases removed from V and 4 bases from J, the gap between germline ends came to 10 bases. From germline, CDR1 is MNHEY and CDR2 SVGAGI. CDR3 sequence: CASSPGKYEQYF. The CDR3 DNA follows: TGTGCCAGCAGCCCGGGGAAGTACGAGCAGTACTTC.

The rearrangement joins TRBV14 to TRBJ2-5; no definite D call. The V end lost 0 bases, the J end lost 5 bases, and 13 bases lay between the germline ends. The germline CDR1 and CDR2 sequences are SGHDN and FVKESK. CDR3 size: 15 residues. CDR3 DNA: TGTGCCAGCAGCCAAGATGAGGTGACGTGGGAGACCCAGTACTTC. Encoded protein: CASSQDEVTWETQYF.

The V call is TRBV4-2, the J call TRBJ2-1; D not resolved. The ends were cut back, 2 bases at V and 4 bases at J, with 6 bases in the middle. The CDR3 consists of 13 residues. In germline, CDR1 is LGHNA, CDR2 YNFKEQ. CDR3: CASSQQEYNEQFF. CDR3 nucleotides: TGTGCCAGCAGCCAACAAGAGTACAATGAGCAGTTCTTC.

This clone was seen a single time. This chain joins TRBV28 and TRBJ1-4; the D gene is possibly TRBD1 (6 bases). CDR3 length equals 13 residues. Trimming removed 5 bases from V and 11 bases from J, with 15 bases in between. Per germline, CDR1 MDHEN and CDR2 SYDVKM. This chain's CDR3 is CASSPFPGQKLFF. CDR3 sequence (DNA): TGTGCCAGCAGTCCATTCCCCGGACAGAAACTGTTTTTT.

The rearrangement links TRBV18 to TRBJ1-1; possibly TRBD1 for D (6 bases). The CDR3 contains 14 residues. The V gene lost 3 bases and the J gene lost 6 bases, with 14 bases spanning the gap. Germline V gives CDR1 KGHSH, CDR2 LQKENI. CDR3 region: CASSPVLGAAEAFF. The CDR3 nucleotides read TGTGCCAGCTCACCGGTTTTGGGGGCGGCTGAAGCTTTCTTT.

In DNA form, the CDR3 reads TGCGCCAGCAGCGCAGGGGATCCCAATCAGCCCCAGCATTTT. It encodes CASSAGDPNQPQHF. The chain employs TRBV5-1 and TRBJ1-5, with D possibly being TRBD1 (6 bases). The V end lost 4 bases, the J end lost 3 bases, and 11 bases lay between the germline ends. This CDR3 is 14 amino acids long. The germline CDR1 and CDR2 sequences are SGHRS and YFSETQ.

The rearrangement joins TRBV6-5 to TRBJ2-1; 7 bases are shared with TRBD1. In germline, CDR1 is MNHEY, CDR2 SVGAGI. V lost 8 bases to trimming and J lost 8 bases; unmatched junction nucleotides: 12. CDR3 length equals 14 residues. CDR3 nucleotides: TGTGCCAGCTCCCCAGGGGGAGTCTTCGATGAGCAGTTCTTC. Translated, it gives CASSPGGVFDEQFF.